This paragraph reports one T cell receptor beta chain. No antigen is known for it. Purified naive CD4+ T cells were depleted of CD25+ Tregs. General study findings and limits: Larger-cohort validation covered only one TCR beta V-J rearrangement.

V lost 4 bases, J lost 0 bases, and 13 bases stayed unmatched. Germline-derived CDR1 and CDR2 are LGHNA and YSLEER. The CDR3 contains 19 residues. TCRdb used MiXCR to reprocess the 5' RACE reads, holding one entry per CDR3 protein. This sample yields about 6,000 distinct CDR3 sequences, of which 45% to 65% are seen a single time; around 10% belongs to the top ten. The chain combines TRBV4-3 with TRBJ2-3, with 10 bases matching TRBD1. The sample consisted of naive CD4+ T cells sorted from blood. The subset was: naive CD4+ T cells, CD4+CD45RA+CD25-. This receptor was obtained from a female donor with breast cancer. CDR3: CASSRGPGTGVYSTDTQYF. In DNA form, the CDR3 reads TGCGCCAGCAGCCGTGGCCCGGGGACAGGGGTTTATAGCACAGATACGCAGTATTTT.